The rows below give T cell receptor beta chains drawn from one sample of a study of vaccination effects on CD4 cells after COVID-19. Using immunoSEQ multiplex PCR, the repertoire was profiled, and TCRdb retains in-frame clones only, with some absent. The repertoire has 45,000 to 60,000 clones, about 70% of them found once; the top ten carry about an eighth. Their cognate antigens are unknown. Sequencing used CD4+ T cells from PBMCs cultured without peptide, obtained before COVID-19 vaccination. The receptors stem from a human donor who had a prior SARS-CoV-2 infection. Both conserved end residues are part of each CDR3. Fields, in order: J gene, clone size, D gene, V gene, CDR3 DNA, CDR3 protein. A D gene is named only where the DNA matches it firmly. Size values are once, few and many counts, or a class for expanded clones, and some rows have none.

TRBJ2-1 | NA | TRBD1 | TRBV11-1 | TGTGCCAGCAGCCATGCAGGGGGAAATGAGCAGTTCTTC | CASSHAGGNEQFF
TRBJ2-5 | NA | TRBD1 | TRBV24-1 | TGTGCCACCAGTGACCCCGGGACAGACCAAGAGACCCAGTACTTC | CATSDPGTDQETQYF
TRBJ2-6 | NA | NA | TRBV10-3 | TGTGCCATCGGGCAGGGTCGTTTCTCTGGGGCCAACGTCCTGACTTTC | CAIGQGRFSGANVLTF
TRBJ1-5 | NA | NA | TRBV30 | TGTGCCTGGAGTGGGGTCGGCTCTCAGCCCCAGCATTTT | CAWSGVGSQPQHF
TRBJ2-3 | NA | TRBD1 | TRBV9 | TGTGCCAGCAGCGCGGGGACAGGCTGGGGCACAGATACGCAGTATTTT | CASSAGTGWGTDTQYF
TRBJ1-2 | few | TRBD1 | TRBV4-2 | TGTGCCAGCAGGGACTCCGGGACAGGTTTCGGCTACACCTTC | CASRDSGTGFGYTF
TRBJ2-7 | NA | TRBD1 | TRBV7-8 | TGTGCCAGCAGCTCCCTAGGACAGGGGGTGAACTACGAGCAGTACTTC | CASSSLGQGVNYEQYF
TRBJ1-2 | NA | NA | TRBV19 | TGTGCCAGTAGCAATCCAGAGACAGGAGACCGCTCTAAGGTTTATGGCTACACCTTC | CASSNPETGDRSKVYGYTF
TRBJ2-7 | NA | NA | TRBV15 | TGTGCCACCAGCAGAGATCTGCTCTCCTACGAGCAGTACTTC | CATSRDLLSYEQYF
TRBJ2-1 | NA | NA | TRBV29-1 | TGCAGCGTTACCACAGGTTTCGTCTACAATGAGCAGTTCTTC | CSVTTGFVYNEQFF
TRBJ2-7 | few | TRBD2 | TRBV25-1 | TGTGCCAGCAGCGGGACTAGCGGACCGTACGAGCAGTACTTC | CASSGTSGPYEQYF
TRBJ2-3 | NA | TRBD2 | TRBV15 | TGTGCCACCAGCAGGTCCGGGGGGCTGGGGCGGGGGGCTAGCACAGATACGCAGTATTTT | CATSRSGGLGRGASTDTQYF